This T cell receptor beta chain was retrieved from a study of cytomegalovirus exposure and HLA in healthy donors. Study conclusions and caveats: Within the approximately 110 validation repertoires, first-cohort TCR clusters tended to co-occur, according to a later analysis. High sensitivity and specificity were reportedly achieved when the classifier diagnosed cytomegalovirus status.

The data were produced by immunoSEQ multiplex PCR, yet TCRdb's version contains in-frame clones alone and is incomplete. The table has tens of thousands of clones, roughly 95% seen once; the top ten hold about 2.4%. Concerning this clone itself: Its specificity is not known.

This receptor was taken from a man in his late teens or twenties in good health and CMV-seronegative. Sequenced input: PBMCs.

CDR3 sequence: CASSQDSPLDRGPGYTF. DNA for the CDR3: TGCGCCAGCAGCCAAGATTCCCCTCTGGACAGGGGGCCAGGCTACACCTTC. J is TRBJ1-2 and V is TRBV4-1; TRBD1 agrees at 11 bases. V shed 0 bases and J 8 bases; nucleotides not matched to a gene: 11. CDR3 size: 17 residues. CDR1 is MGHRA and CDR2 is YSYEKL in the germline V gene.